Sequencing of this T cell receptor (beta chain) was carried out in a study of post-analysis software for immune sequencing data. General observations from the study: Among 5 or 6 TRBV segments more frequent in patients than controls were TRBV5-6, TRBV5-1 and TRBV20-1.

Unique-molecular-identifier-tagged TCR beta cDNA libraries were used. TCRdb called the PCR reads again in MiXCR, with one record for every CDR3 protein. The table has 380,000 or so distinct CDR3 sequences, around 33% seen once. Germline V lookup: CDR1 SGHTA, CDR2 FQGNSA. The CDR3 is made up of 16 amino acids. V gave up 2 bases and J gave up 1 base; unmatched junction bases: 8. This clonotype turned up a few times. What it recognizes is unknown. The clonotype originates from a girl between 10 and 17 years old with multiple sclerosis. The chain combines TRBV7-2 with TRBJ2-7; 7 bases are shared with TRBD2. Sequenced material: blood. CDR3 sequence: CASSLNLGGGSYEQYF. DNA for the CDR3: TGTGCCAGCAGCTTAAATTTGGGCGGGGGATCCTACGAGCAGTACTTC.